This T cell receptor beta chain was observed in a study of T cell changes during pregnancy in multiple sclerosis. The germline V gene has CDR1 SGHTA and CDR2 FQGNSA. V lost 5 bases, J lost 2 bases, and 15 bases lay in between. The CDR3 runs 15 residues. Produced via immunoSEQ multiplex PCR; TCRdb's table is partial and in-frame only. The profile shows approximately 92,000 clones, approximately 92% of them singletons. This clone was seen more than once but under ten times. Material: peripheral blood, obtained in the first trimester of pregnancy. The TCR was taken from a female donor with multiple sclerosis, enrolled in a pregnancy study. This chain links TRBV7-2 with TRBJ1-2; D is unresolved. The CDR3 DNA follows: TGTGCCAGCAGCCCCCAGGCAGTACTGAACTATGGCTACACCTTC. The encoded protein is CASSPQAVLNYGYTF. Full variable domain (missing parts from reference TRBV7-2 and TRBJ1-2): GAGVSQSPSNKVTEKGKDVELRCDPISGHTALYWYRQSLGQGLEFLIYFQGNSAPDKSGLPSDRFSAERTGGSVSTLTIQRTQQEDSAVYLCASSPQAVLNYGYTFGSGTRLTVV.